Shown below are 25 T cell receptor beta chains from a single sample sequenced in a study of cytomegalovirus exposure and HLA in healthy donors. The PCR ran on 60 Vbeta and 13 Jbeta primers. Some clones are missing from TCRdb's copy, which holds only in-frame ones; the method was immunoSEQ multiplex PCR. The profile covers some 100,000 clones, with about three quarters appearing a single time and less than 15% taken by the ten largest. Material for sequencing was PBMCs. The receptors shown here come from a male donor in good health and CMV-seropositive.

This clone was detected only a few times. The gene calls are TRBV21-1 and TRBJ2-3; the table names TRBD2, a call not compared with the DNA. TRBV21-1 is labeled a pseudogene. The CDR3 covers 15 residues. The CDR3 DNA reads as TGTGCCAGCAGCAAATATAAACGGAGCACAGATACGCAGTATTTT. Its protein product is CASSKYKRSTDTQYF.

The genes are TRBV6-5 and TRBJ1-1, with a possible D match to TRBD1 (6 bases). Germline V gene lookup returns CDR1 MNHEY and CDR2 SVGAGI. Trimming removed 2 bases at V and 6 bases at J, with 16 bases between. The CDR3 spans 15 residues. The DNA of the CDR3 is TGTGCCAGCAGTTACGGGCAGGGGAAGGTCCCTGAAGCTTTCTTT. This codes for CASSYGQGKVPEAFF.

This clone appeared a few times. The rearrangement joins TRBV29-1 to TRBJ1-6; D may be TRBD1 (6 bases). Germline lookup yields CDR1 SQVTM and CDR2 ANQGSEA. This CDR3 region has 13 residues. V lost 4 bases and J lost 8, with 12 bases in between. The CDR3 nucleotides are TGCAGCGTTGCCGACAGGACTGATTCACCCCTCCACTTT. Its protein is CSVADRTDSPLHF.

The chain links TRBV7-9 to TRBJ2-1, with 7 bases matching TRBD2. The CDR3 extends over 14 amino acids. The germline gives CDR1 SEHNR, CDR2 FQNEAQ (reference sequence). The V segment lost 2 bases and the J segment 5 bases; nucleotides outside the gene matches: 3. The CDR3 is CASSLSRGDNEQFF. CDR3 nucleotides: TGTGCCAGCAGCTTATCTCGGGGGGACAATGAGCAGTTCTTC.

The chain is built from TRBV14 and TRBJ1-1; weak D call: TRBD1 (5 bases). The CDR3 is made up of 15 amino acids. The V end lost 1 base, the J end lost 4 bases, and 13 bases lay between the germline ends. Germline V CDR1 and CDR2: SGHDN, FVKESK. CDR3 bases: TGTGCCAGCAGCCAAGGTGGTTGGGGGGGCACTGAAGCTTTCTTT. This encodes CASSQGGWGGTEAFF.

This clone appeared a single time. Written as DNA, the CDR3 is TGCGCCAGCATATCCTGGCGGCAGGGGAGAAACACCGGGGAGCTGTTTTTT. It translates to CASISWRQGRNTGELFF. The J gene is TRBJ2-2, the V gene TRBV5-1; D perhaps matches TRBD1 (6 bases). Trimming cost V 6 bases and J 2 bases, with 20 bases left between them. CDR1 and CDR2 from the germline V gene are SGHRS and YFSETQ. The CDR3 totals 17 residues.

The table lists this clone with a few counts. This chain uses TRBV21-1 with TRBJ1-1. TRBV21-1 is a pseudogene. The CDR3 is made up of 16 amino acids. The CDR3 sequence is CASLKEGGWGNTEAFF. The CDR3 DNA reads TGTGCCAGCTTAAAAGAGGGGGGGTGGGGGAACACTGAAGCTTTCTTT.

The chain recombines TRBV5-1 with TRBJ1-1; the D gene is possibly TRBD1 (6 bases). Trimming shortened V by 0 bases and J by 14 bases, and 17 bases separated the two germline ends. Germline lookup yields CDR1 SGHRS and CDR2 YFSETQ. The CDR3 covers 13 residues. In nucleotides, the CDR3 is TGCGCCAGCAGCTTGGACTCCAGGGGCGTCCGGTTCTTT. Protein: CASSLDSRGVRFF.

The V call is TRBV9, the J call TRBJ1-5; 11 bases are shared with TRBD1. From germline, CDR1 is SGDLS and CDR2 YYNGEE. V was pared by 4 bases and J by 6 bases, with 9 bases of the junction left unmatched. The CDR3 totals 16 residues. The CDR3 region is CASSLWGQGVFQPQHF. The CDR3 nucleotides are TGTGCCAGCAGCCTGTGGGGACAGGGGGTCTTTCAGCCCCAGCATTTT.

The rearrangement uses TRBV19 and TRBJ2-3; 12 nucleotides agree with TRBD2. V lost 2 bases to trimming and J lost 1 base; unmatched junction nucleotides: 1. The CDR3 covers 16 residues. CDR1 and CDR2 from the germline V gene are LNHDA and SQIVND (reference sequence). CDR3 DNA: TGTGCCAGTAGTATAAGACTAGCGGGGGGCACAGATACGCAGTATTTT. Its translation is CASSIRLAGGTDTQYF. The full variable domain, with the rest looked up from reference TRBV19 and TRBJ2-3, is DGGITQSPKYLFRKEGQNVTLSCEQNLNHDAMYWYRQDPGQGLRLIYYSQIVNDFQKGDIAEGYSVSREKKESFPLTVTSAQKNPTAFYLCASSIRLAGGTDTQYFGPGTRLTVL.

This clone was found a few times. The rearrangement links TRBV5-8 to TRBJ2-3; 9 bases agree with TRBD1. CDR3 length: 19 amino acids. J gave up 1 base and V 7 bases, and 19 bases lay outside the gene matches. Germline lookup yields CDR1 SGHTS and CDR2 YDEGEE. The CDR3 is CASDRNGWIQGAGTDTQYF. The CDR3 bases are TGTGCCAGCGACCGAAACGGATGGATACAGGGGGCGGGCACAGATACGCAGTATTTT.

This clone occurred a few times. The V call is TRBV5-1, the J call TRBJ1-1; D not resolved. Germline CDR1 is SGHRS and CDR2 is YFSETQ. The V end was cut by 0 bases, the J end by 3 bases, with 9 bases between. The length of the CDR3 is 14 residues. The CDR3 sequence: CASSLDSDDTEAFF. The CDR3 DNA follows: TGCGCCAGCAGCTTGGATTCAGATGACACTGAAGCTTTCTTT.

The chain uses TRBV7-9 and TRBJ2-7; a weak D match, TRBD1 (6 bases). Between the trimmed V and J ends, which lost 1 base and 3 bases, there was a span of 13 bases. CDR3 length: 15 amino acids. Germline assignment: CDR1 SEHNR and CDR2 FQNEAQ (reference sequence). CDR3 protein: CASSLDGGRYYEQYF. The CDR3 DNA follows: TGTGCCAGCAGCTTAGATGGGGGCAGATACTACGAGCAGTACTTC.

In this sample, this clone turned up a few times. The rearrangement joins TRBV19 to TRBJ2-2; TRBD1 might be the D (6 bases). Germline CDR1 is LNHDA and CDR2 is SQIVND (reference sequence). The CDR3 sequence is 14 residues long. Trimming took 10 bases from V and 1 from J, leaving 13 bases between them. The CDR3 DNA is TGTGCCACCGCGCAGGGGATGAACACCGGGGAGCTGTTTTTT. Its translation: CATAQGMNTGELFF.

CDR3: CASSLGGRGLDQPQHF. The DNA for the CDR3 is TGTGCCAGCAGCTTAGGCGGCAGGGGGCTTGATCAGCCCCAGCATTTT. The chain recombines TRBV7-2 with TRBJ1-5, with 8 bases matching TRBD1. CDR3 size: 16 residues. Trimming at V came to 1 base and at J to 5 bases, leaving 7 bases not matched to a gene. Germline CDR1 reads SGHTA; CDR2 reads FQGNSA.

The rearrangement joins TRBV6-1 to TRBJ1-5; 8 bases are shared with TRBD1. Germline V gene sequence: CDR1 MNHNS, CDR2 SASEGT. The J segment lost 9 bases and the V segment lost 2 bases, leaving 9 bases of the junction unmatched. CDR3 length equals 15 residues. CDR3 DNA sequence: TGTGCCAGCAGTGAAACCTGGGACAGGAGGTTGCCCCAGCATTTT. Translating gives CASSETWDRRLPQHF.

The rearrangement uses TRBV6-1 and TRBJ2-1; a weak D match, TRBD2 (6 bases). Germline CDR1 reads MNHNS; CDR2 reads SASEGT. The CDR3 runs 15 residues. Between the trimmed V and J ends, which lost 1 base and 0 bases, there was a span of 7 bases. The DNA for the CDR3 is TGTGCCAGCAGTGAAGACGGGGGCTCCTACAATGAGCAGTTCTTC. Its protein is CASSEDGGSYNEQFF.

This sequence joins TRBV5-4 and TRBJ1-1, with D maybe TRBD1 (5 bases). CDR1 SGHNT and CDR2 YYREEE come from the germline V gene (reference sequence). Trimming took off 2 bases at V and 1 base at J, with 12 bases between the two ends. This CDR3 has 15 residues. Written as DNA, the CDR3 is TGTGCCAGCAGCTTCCCCGCCGGGGGGAACACTGAAGCTTTCTTT. Translating it yields CASSFPAGGNTEAFF.

Comment on this clone: Sequence at one end of the junction differs from germline and may be a read error. The rearrangement joins TRBV6-1 to TRBJ1-3, with a tentative D call TRBD1 (5 bases). The CDR3 is made up of 15 amino acids. Germline-derived CDR1 and CDR2 are MNHNS and SASEGT. The CDR3 sequence: CASTGGSYSGNTIYF. The CDR3 nucleotides read TGTGCCAGCACCGGGGGATCCTACTCTGGTAACACCATATATTTT.

This chain joins TRBV6-5 and TRBJ2-7; weak D call: TRBD1 (6 bases). The CDR3 covers 12 residues. CDR1 is MNHEY, CDR2 SVGAGI, per germline. Trimming shortened V by 8 bases and J by 6 bases, and 14 bases separated the two germline ends. CDR3 bases: TGTGCCAGCGCCAGGGCAGGGGCCGAGCAGTACTTC. It codes for CASARAGAEQYF.

This clone was observed a few times. Written as DNA, the CDR3 is TGCGCCAGCAGCTTCGGCACAGATACGCAGTATTTT. It specifies CASSFGTDTQYF. The chain links TRBV5-1 to TRBJ2-3; D not certain. V lost 2 bases and J lost 1, with 2 bases in between. The germline V gene has CDR1 SGHRS and CDR2 YFSETQ. This CDR3 is 12 amino acids long.

The chain carries TRBV6-5 and TRBJ2-7; TRBD2 agrees at 9 bases. The CDR3 has 13 amino acids. After removal of 9 bases from V and 3 bases from J, the junction contained 6 bases not matched to a gene. Per the germline V gene, CDR1 is MNHEY and CDR2 is SVGAGI. The chain's CDR3 is CASAGGVFYEQYF. The CDR3 nucleotides are TGTGCCAGTGCGGGGGGGGTATTCTACGAGCAGTACTTC.

This chain uses TRBV7-9 with TRBJ1-1, with D unclear. The CDR3 sequence is 15 residues long. CDR1 SEHNR and CDR2 FQNEAQ come from the germline V gene (reference sequence). V was clipped by 4 bases and J by 3 bases, with 15 bases between them. The CDR3 loop is CASSSSNLGDTEAFF. Here the CDR3 DNA reads TGTGCCAGCAGCTCCTCAAACCTCGGGGACACTGAAGCTTTCTTT.

The J gene is TRBJ2-6, the V gene TRBV2; D remains ambiguous. V was trimmed by 1 base and J by 2 bases, leaving 12 bases between them. The CDR3 totals 17 residues. Germline-derived CDR1 and CDR2 are SNHLY and FYNNEI. CDR3 DNA: TGTGCCAGCAGTGAAGGCAGGCCCCCCACTGGGGCCAACGTCCTGACTTTC. It yields the protein CASSEGRPPTGANVLTF.

This clone was found once. The germline gene is not matched at one end of the junction; a read error may be the cause. The rearrangement joins TRBV28 to TRBJ2-4; 8 bases are a match to TRBD1. The germline V gene encodes CDR1 MDHEN and CDR2 SYDVKM. The length of the CDR3 is 14 residues. This CDR3 reads CASSLGGQAGRKDF. The DNA of the CDR3 is TGTGCCAGCAGTTTAGGGGGACAGGCCGGTCGTAAGGACTTC.